The T cell receptor (beta chain) under discussion was sequenced for a study of cytomegalovirus exposure and HLA in healthy donors. The V gene lost 5 bases and the J gene lost 6 bases, with 15 bases spanning the gap. Per the germline V gene, CDR1 is SEHNR and CDR2 is FQNEAQ (reference sequence). This CDR3 region has 14 residues. 13 Jbeta primers and 60 Vbeta primers were used for the PCR. Assay: immunoSEQ multiplex PCR; the TCRdb copy retains only in-frame clones and omits some. The repertoire holds roughly 180,000 clones, with 75% to 80% as singletons. Though nominally healthy at sampling, donors likely had unrecorded immune exposures.

Source material: PBMCs. The TCR was taken from a female donor in good health and CMV-seronegative. The chain is built from TRBV7-9 and TRBJ2-3, with D unresolved. In DNA, the CDR3 is TGTGCCAGCAGCGTCTCGACCGGGTTCGATACGCAGTATTTT. Its protein is CASSVSTGFDTQYF.